The rows below give T cell receptor beta chains drawn from one sample of a study of blood T cell repertoires in COVID-19. Sequencing used immunoSEQ multiplex PCR; TCRdb keeps in-frame clones, though not all of them. In the table there are over 70,000 clones, about 76% of which are singletons. Sequencing used peripheral blood. The receptor source for this set is a woman of 80 years or more with active or convalescent COVID-19. The CDR3 runs from the conserved cysteine through the conserved F or W. The D gene is left open where the match is weak. Clone size is shown for a subset of rows, as once, few, many or a class of expanded clone.

abundance	d_gene	v_gene	j_gene	CDR3nt	CDR3aa
few	TRBD2	TRBV6-2/TRBV6-3	TRBJ2-7	TGTGCCAGCAGGCCTAGCGGGGGGCTTCACTACGAGCAGTACTTC	CASRPSGGLHYEQYF
.	.	TRBV28	TRBJ2-7	TGTGCCAGCAGTCTCGGCGGAGAAGGCTACGAGCAGTACTTC	CASSLGGEGYEQYF
.	TRBD2	TRBV2	TRBJ2-3	TGTGCCAGCAGGACGAGACCTAGCGGTTCCCGTCCCAGACTGCATACGCAGTATTTT	CASRTRPSGSRPRLHTQYF
.	.	TRBV19	TRBJ1-1	TGTGCCAGTTTCCCGACGGGGGGGGGTGCGCTAGCTTTCTTT	CASFPTGGGALAFF
.	.	TRBV6-2/TRBV6-3	TRBJ1-2	TGTGCCAGCAGTACCAGGGATCCTTATGGCTACACCTTC	CASSTRDPYGYTF
.	.	TRBV7-2	TRBJ2-1	TGTGCCAGCAGCTTAGTCGCAGGGGACATCTACAATGAGCAGTTCTTC	CASSLVAGDIYNEQFF
.	TRBD1	TRBV11-1	TRBJ2-7	TGTGCCAGCACCTTGGACAGGGGGTCCTACGAGCAGTACTTC	CASTLDRGSYEQYF
once	TRBD1	TRBV7-2	TRBJ1-3	TGTGCCAGCAGCTTAGCATCACAGGGGCCCAACACCATATATTTT	CASSLASQGPNTIYF
many	.	TRBV18	TRBJ2-6	TGTGCCAGCTCACCACGACAGATCCACTCTGGGGCCAACGTCCTGACTTTC	CASSPRQIHSGANVLTF
.	TRBD1	TRBV28	TRBJ1-4	TGTGCCAGCAGCGACAGGGCGGACTCTGAAAAACTGTTTTTT	CASSDRADSEKLFF
.	.	TRBV14	TRBJ1-2	TGTGCCAGCAGCCAGGAGGGGCCACAGTATGGCTACACCTTC	CASSQEGPQYGYTF
.	TRBD1	TRBV6-5	TRBJ1-2	TGTGCCAGCAGTTCCCCGGGACAGGGGAACTATGGCTACACCTTC	CASSSPGQGNYGYTF
.	TRBD1	TRBV10-3	TRBJ2-2	TGTGCCACAGAGACAGGGCAAAACACCGGGGAGCTGTTTTTT	CATETGQNTGELFF
.	TRBD1	TRBV4-1	TRBJ1-1	TGCGCCAGCAGCCCCCGACCGACAGGGTTTAACACTGAAGCTTTCTTT	CASSPRPTGFNTEAFF
.	TRBD1	TRBV27	TRBJ1-1	TGTGCCAGCAGTAGATACAGGGGGAACACTGAAGCTTTCTTT	CASSRYRGNTEAFF
.	TRBD2	TRBV4-3	TRBJ2-5	TGCGCCAGCAGCCAAGGAGTCGGGGGGTGGGGAGAGACCCAGTACTTC	CASSQGVGGWGETQYF
.	.	TRBV28	TRBJ1-5	TGTGCCAGTTTCCCCGGGAACGGGTACCAGCCCCAGCATTTT	CASFPGNGYQPQHF
.	.	TRBV5-4	TRBJ1-3	TGTGCCAGCTCTATCGGGGGGGGCAGCTGGAGCTCTGGAAACACCATATATTTT	CASSIGGGSWSSGNTIYF
.	.	TRBV9	TRBJ1-4	TGTGCCAGCAGCATTCGACATAGTCCCAATGAAAAACTGTTTTTT	CASSIRHSPNEKLFF
.	TRBD1	TRBV6-4	TRBJ2-3	TGTGCCAGCAGTCCCGACGGGACAGGTGGGACAGATACGCAGTATTTT	CASSPDGTGGTDTQYF
.	TRBD1	TRBV5-1	TRBJ2-5	TGCGCCAGCAGCCCCCAACCGGGACAGGGAGGTGAGACCCAGTACTTC	CASSPQPGQGGETQYF
.	TRBD1	TRBV3-1/TRBV3-2	TRBJ1-4	TGTGCCAGCAGCCAAGCCCCGGACAGGGGGAATGAAAAACTGTTTTTT	CASSQAPDRGNEKLFF
.	.	TRBV6-5	TRBJ1-5	TGTGCCAGCAGTTCGCTCACAGACAGATTCAATCAGCCCCAGCATTTT	CASSSLTDRFNQPQHF
.	.	TRBV6-5	TRBJ1-6	TGTGCCAGCACCCCGACGGGGATGATAAATTCACCCCTCCACTTT	CASTPTGMINSPLHF
.	TRBD1	TRBV7-2	TRBJ2-1	TGTGCCAGCAGCTCCAACCGGGACAGAACCTACAATGAGCAGTTCTTC	CASSSNRDRTYNEQFF
.	.	TRBV28	TRBJ1-1	TGTGCCAGCACAACATCCCTAGGGTACCAGGGCACTGAAGCTTTCTTT	CASTTSLGYQGTEAFF
.	TRBD1	TRBV6-1	TRBJ2-1	TGTGCCAGCAGTGACCGGGACAGCTCCTACAATGAGCAGTTCTTC	CASSDRDSSYNEQFF
few	.	TRBV11-3	TRBJ1-2	TGTGCCAGCAGCCCCTTGTTAGGCTACACCTTC	CASSPLLGYTF
few	TRBD1	TRBV6-1	TRBJ2-7	TGTGCCAGCAGTGAAGCGTCTGGGACAGGGGACTACGAGCAGTACTTC	CASSEASGTGDYEQYF
many	TRBD1	TRBV6-6	TRBJ2-1	TGTGCCAGCAGCAACGACGGGACAGGATACAATGAGCAGTTCTTC	CASSNDGTGYNEQFF
few	.	TRBV4-1	TRBJ1-3	TGCGCCAGCAGCCAGGCGACAGTTTCTGGAAACACCATATATTTT	CASSQATVSGNTIYF
.	TRBD1	TRBV12-3/TRBV12-4	TRBJ2-1	TGTGCCAGCACCCTGGACAGGTCAAAGCAGTTCTTC	CASTLDRSKQFF
.	.	TRBV3-1/TRBV3-2	TRBJ2-7	TGTGCCAGCAGGGGCACTGGCGAGCAGTACTTC	CASRGTGEQYF
.	.	TRBV1	TRBJ2-3	TGCACCAGCAGCCAAGGCCGGCCCACTAGCGGGGGGGATAACCACACAGATACGCAGTATTTT	CTSSQGRPTSGGDNHTDTQYF
.	.	TRBV5-5	TRBJ1-4	TGTGCCAGCAGCCCACCCAGGGGTTTCGATAATGAAAAACTGTTTTTT	CASSPPRGFDNEKLFF
.	TRBD1	TRBV12-3/TRBV12-4	TRBJ1-1	TGTGCCAGCAGACCCAGGGGGCGATACGAAGCTTTCTTT	CASRPRGRYEAFF
.	TRBD2	TRBV18	TRBJ2-5	TGTGCCAGCTCACCACCGAACCGGCTAGCGGGTCAAGAGACCCAGTACTTC	CASSPPNRLAGQETQYF
.	.	TRBV5-4	TRBJ1-6	TGTGCCAGCAGCTCGGGGGGGGGTAAGGGTGTGTCACCCCTCCACTTT	CASSSGGGKGVSPLHF
.	TRBD2	TRBV4-3	TRBJ2-7	TGCGCCAGCAGCCAAGATCGGGGGGGCGGAGAGCAGTACTTC	CASSQDRGGGEQYF
few	.	TRBV5-1	TRBJ1-2	TGCGCCAGCAGCTTGGGTGTGTCAGGGGTCGACGGCTACACCTTC	CASSLGVSGVDGYTF
.	.	TRBV19	TRBJ2-5	TGTGCCAGTAATCTCCGGGGAAGTGAGACCCAGTACTTC	CASNLRGSETQYF
.	TRBD2	TRBV3-1/TRBV3-2	TRBJ2-3	TGTGCCAGCAGCCGGACTAGCGAAACAGATACGCAGTATTTT	CASSRTSETDTQYF
.	TRBD1	TRBV28	TRBJ1-6	TGTGCCAGCAGTTTAGCCCCCCCGGGACAGGGCAATTCACCCCTCCACTTT	CASSLAPPGQGNSPLHF
.	TRBD2	TRBV28	TRBJ2-2	TGTGCCAGCAGTTTAGTTCGGGGGGCCGGGGAGCTGTTTTTT	CASSLVRGAGELFF
.	.	TRBV7-8	TRBJ1-6	TGTGCCAGCAGCTTGGATAGGGGGAATTCACCCCTCCACTTT	CASSLDRGNSPLHF
.	.	TRBV3-1/TRBV3-2	TRBJ2-5	TGTGCCAGCAGCGAACAAACCACCGGGTTCCCCGAGACCCAGTACTTC	CASSEQTTGFPETQYF
.	.	TRBV10-3	TRBJ1-2	TGTGCCATCAGTGAGTCTAATAGGGCGGGGTACTATGGCTACACCTTC	CAISESNRAGYYGYTF
.	.	TRBV7-2	TRBJ2-2	TGTGCCAGCAGACTAAGGGGAACCGGGGAGCTGTTTTTT	CASRLRGTGELFF